This T cell receptor (beta chain) is drawn from a study of post-analysis software for immune sequencing data. Study findings and constraints: Higher frequency in patients than in controls was seen for about five TRBV segments, with TRBV5-6, TRBV5-1 and TRBV20-1 among them. When compared against controls, multiple sclerosis patients showed significantly lower normalized Chao1 diversity.

The CDR3 sequence is 15 residues long. CDR1 and CDR2 (germline): MNHEY, SVGAGI. Presence of unique molecular identifiers characterized the TCR beta cDNA libraries. MiXCR, run by TCRdb on the PCR reads, gives a single entry per CDR3 protein. Among 750,000 to 950,000 distinct CDR3 sequences listed, around 50% were seen once. Details on this clonotype: The antigen is not known. One end of the junction varies from germline; a read error may be responsible.

This TCR derives from a girl aged 5-17 years with multiple sclerosis. The V call is TRBV6-5, the J call TRBJ2-7; TRBD1 matches at 9 bases. The tail of the sequence fits TRBJ2-5 better, so the J call may be wrong. Sequencing was done on a sample of blood. CDR3 protein: CVSRRRDRDVETQYF. CDR3 DNA sequence: TGTGTCAGCAGGCGCCGGGACAGGGACGTAGAGACCCAGTACTTC.